Included here is one T cell receptor beta chain sequence, with context. Its antigen target is currently unknown. No much larger clone exists at a distance of one base, and base qualities are not known. The germline ends are 18 bases apart after V is trimmed by 7 bases and J by 6 bases. Inclusive of the bounding cysteine and phenylalanine, the CDR3 is 15 residues long. Only CDR3 DNA is held: 45 bases, read in frame from base 1. Ficoll-Paque density gradient centrifugation was used to isolate PBMCs. This entry comes from a study of T-cell memory formation after mild COVID-19 (dated by TCRdb to about 2021). The study in broad terms: Most TCR sequence clusters were specific to one of the two donors. T-cell clones expanding and contracting after mild COVID-19 in a couple of donors were tracked by longitudinal TCRalpha and TCRbeta repertoire sequencing. The cohort comprised two young, previously healthy adult volunteers, one female and one male.

Results and caveats for the whole study, not just this receptor: From day 15 to 85, contracting clones showed balanced CD4/CD8 phenotypes, whereas a second wave of clones that expanded from day 15 to 37 leaned towards CD4+. Some responding clones were found in pre-infection memory, which suggests that pre-existing cross-reactive memory T cells took part in the SARS-CoV-2 response. Contracting CD4+ clones appeared mostly in the CM and EM memory subsets, whereas CD8+ clones were enriched in EMRA. SARS-CoV-2 specificity was not confirmed for the second-wave clones peaking on day 37. Only a couple of mild cases were covered in the study, and larger cohorts including severe cases with pre-infection samples were considered necessary.

Sequencer: Illumina NovaSeq 6000. cDNA libraries for TCRalpha and TCRbeta were prepared by 5'RACE using constant-segment primers, with sample barcodes and unique molecular identifiers added. Trizol reagent was used to extract RNA from every sample. Amplification of the libraries took two PCR steps, and the second step added a second sample barcode plus Illumina TruSeq adapters. Sequencing of libraries was performed on an Illumina NovaSeq with 2 x 150 bp paired-end reads. The study's processing was this. Reads were demultiplexed and collapsed into UMI-guided consensus sequences with migec v1.2.7. Using mixcr v2.1.11, the UMI consensuses were aligned to TRA and TRB V and J templates and assembled into clonotypes. A clonotype was counted as expanded or contracted only when both edgeR and NoisET called the clonotype significant, with the noise models trained on biological replicates. For edgeR calls, the thresholds were a false discovery rate-adjusted p below 0.01 and a log2 fold-change of 1. PCA with hierarchical clustering of max-normalized trajectories of the 1000 most abundant clonotypes was used as exploratory dynamics analysis. Each responding clone was given a CD4 or CD8 phenotype based on the CD4+ and CD8+ repertoires, which had been sequenced separately. TCRdb reworked the public reads: Q25 trimming with fastp, MiXCR clone assembly, productive beta chains retained. When rows share a CDR3 protein, they turn into one entry using the most common DNA and genes. The V and J calls come from TCRdb's annotation, not from the publication. The sample records around 400,000 distinct CDR3 sequences, 20% to 25% of which are singletons. Clones ranked in the top ten supply roughly 9.7% of the sample.

The sequence was obtained from an adult woman who had mild COVID-19 (a few samples of this study predate the infection). The sample titles of this study are shuffled in the database, so cell type and time point are left out; the donor was told from shared clones. Sequencing was carried out using PBMCs or a T cell subset sorted from them (not recorded which). This receptor chain uses TRBV23-1 and TRBJ1-4; the best D guess is TRBD1, with 6 bases matching. TRBV23-1 is placed among ORFs of uncertain function. The CDR3 loop reads CASIHLGAADEKLFF. Here is the DNA: TGCGCCAGCATCCATCTGGGGGCAGCGGATGAAAAACTGTTTTTT.